This T cell receptor beta chain comes out of a study of blood T cells in healthy people across ages. CDR1 is KGHDR, CDR2 SFDVKD, per germline. With 3 bases clipped from V and 2 bases from J, the junction kept 5 bases outside the gene matches. This CDR3 contains 16 residues. It was with a sample-barcoded 5' primer and a J-beta primer mix that a second PCR of about 6 to 11 cycles was run. TCRdb re-called the 5' RACE reads with MiXCR, one entry per CDR3 protein. The table shows 700,000 or so distinct CDR3 sequences, with about a fifth occurring only once. This chain uses TRBV24-1 with TRBJ1-5; TRBD1 matches 8 bases. Sample: blood. This TCR was recovered from a man aged 70-80 years in good health. The CDR3 nucleotides are TGTGCCACCAGTGATACATCAGGGGGCGGCAATCAGCCCCAGCATTTT. This translates into CATSDTSGGGNQPQHF.